The clone carrying this TCR beta chain has ten or more counts. Its antigen remains unknown. The junction and the germline gene differ at one end; a read error may be behind it. Healthy Caucasian donors formed the entire cohort. TCRdb reprocessed the 5' RACE reads via MiXCR and lists one record per CDR3 protein. This sample has some 500,000 distinct CDR3 sequences, with approximately 15% found just once. This entry is derived from a study of identical twins. Study-wide results and limits: The study drew conclusions from cross-sectional statistical analysis, not from following the same donors.

CDR1 LGHDT and CDR2 YNNKEL come from the germline V gene (reference sequence). The CDR3 loop spans 13 amino acids. The same data also contributed to another study, on yellow fever vaccine responses in identical twins.

The chain joins TRBV3-1 to TRBJ2-7; 7 bases fit TRBD2. The specimen was CD4+ T cells sorted from blood. The sequence was obtained from a woman between 18 and 29 years old in good health. The CDR3 is CASSQATGGTLNF. The CDR3 DNA reads as TGTGCCAGCAGCCAAGCCACCGGGGGGACCTTAAACTTC.